This T cell receptor beta chain was retrieved from a study of OX40 agonist ivuxolimab in advanced cancers. Regarding the study as a whole: Fewer expanded clones were found on average in CD4+ than in CD8+ T cells.

Measured with immunoSEQ multiplex PCR; TCRdb has only the in-frame clones, and not every one. The table has approximately 100,000 clones, under 90% seen once. This clone showed up just once. The antigen is not known. The sample here was CD4+ or CD8+ T cells sorted from blood, taken in a trial of the OX40 agonist ivuxolimab. The TCR originated in an adult with an advanced solid tumor such as melanoma, head and neck, liver or kidney cancer.

The chain's CDR3 is CASSFSTGTVLNSPLHF. CDR3 in DNA: TGTGCCAGCAGCTTTAGTACCGGGACAGTACTTAATTCACCCCTCCACTTT. The chain uses TRBV7-9 and TRBJ1-6; 7 bases are a match to TRBD1. The CDR3 has 17 amino acids. Germline V CDR1 and CDR2: SEHNR, FQNEAQ (reference sequence). V was clipped by 3 bases and J by 6 bases; unmatched bases: 11.